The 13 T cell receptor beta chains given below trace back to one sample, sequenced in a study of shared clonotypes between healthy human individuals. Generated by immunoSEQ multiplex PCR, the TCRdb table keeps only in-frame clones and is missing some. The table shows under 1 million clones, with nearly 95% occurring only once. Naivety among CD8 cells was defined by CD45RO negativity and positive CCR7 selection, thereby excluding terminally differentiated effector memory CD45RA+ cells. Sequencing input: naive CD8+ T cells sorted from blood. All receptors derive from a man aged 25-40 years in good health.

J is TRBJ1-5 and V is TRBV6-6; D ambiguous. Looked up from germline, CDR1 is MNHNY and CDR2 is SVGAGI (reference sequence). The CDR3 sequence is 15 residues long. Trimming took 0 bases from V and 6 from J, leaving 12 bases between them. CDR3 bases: TGTGCCAGCAGTTACTCTTCCGGGGAGAGTCAGCCCCAGCATTTT. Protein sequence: CASSYSSGESQPQHF.

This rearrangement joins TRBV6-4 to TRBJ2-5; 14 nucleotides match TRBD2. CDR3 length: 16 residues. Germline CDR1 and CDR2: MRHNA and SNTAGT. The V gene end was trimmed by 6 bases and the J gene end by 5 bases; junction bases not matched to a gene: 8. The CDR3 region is CASSPGLAGERETQYF. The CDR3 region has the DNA TGTGCCAGCAGCCCGGGACTAGCGGGAGAAAGGGAGACCCAGTACTTC.

CDR3 sequence reads: CAISEVGTENTEAFF. CDR3 bases: TGTGCCATCAGTGAGGTTGGGACCGAAAACACTGAAGCTTTCTTT. The chain couples TRBV10-3 to TRBJ1-1; possibly TRBD1 for D (5 bases). This CDR3 is built from 15 residues. V dropped 2 bases and J dropped 2 bases, with 12 bases sitting between them. The germline V gene encodes CDR1 ENHRY and CDR2 SYGVKD.

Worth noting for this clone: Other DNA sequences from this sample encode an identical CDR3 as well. The CDR3 loop reads CATSRVPSYEQYF. CDR3 bases: TGTGCCACCAGCAGAGTGCCCTCCTACGAGCAGTACTTC. The V and J genes are TRBV15 and TRBJ2-7, with D unclear. The CDR3 has 13 residues. Trimming stripped 1 base from V and 0 bases from J, with 4 bases between. Germline V gene lookup returns CDR1 LNHNV and CDR2 YYDKDF (reference sequence).

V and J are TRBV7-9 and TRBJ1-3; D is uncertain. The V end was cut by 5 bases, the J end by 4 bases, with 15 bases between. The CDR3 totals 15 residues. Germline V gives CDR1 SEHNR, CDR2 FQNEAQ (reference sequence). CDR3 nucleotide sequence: TGTGCCAGCAGCCCCTCCCTGACAAAGGGAAACACCATATATTTT. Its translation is CASSPSLTKGNTIYF.

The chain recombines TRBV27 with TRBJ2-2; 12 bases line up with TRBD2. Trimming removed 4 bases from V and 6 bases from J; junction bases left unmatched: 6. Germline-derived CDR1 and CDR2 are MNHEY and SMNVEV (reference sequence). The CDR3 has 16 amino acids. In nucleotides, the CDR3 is TGTGCCAGCAGTTCACGACTAGCGGGAGAACCCGGGGAGCTGTTTTTT. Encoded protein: CASSSRLAGEPGELFF.

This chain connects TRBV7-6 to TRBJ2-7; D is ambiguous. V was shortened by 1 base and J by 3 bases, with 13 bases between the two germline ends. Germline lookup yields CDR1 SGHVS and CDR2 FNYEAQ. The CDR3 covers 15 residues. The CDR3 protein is CASSLEAGSGYEQYF. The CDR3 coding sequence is TGTGCCAGCAGCTTAGAGGCCGGGTCTGGCTACGAGCAGTACTTC.

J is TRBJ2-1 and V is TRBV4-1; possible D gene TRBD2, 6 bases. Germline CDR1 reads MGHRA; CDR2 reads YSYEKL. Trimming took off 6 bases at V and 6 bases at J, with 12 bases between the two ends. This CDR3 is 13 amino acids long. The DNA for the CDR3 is TGCGCCAGCAGGGGGCTAGCGTCCAATGAGCAGTTCTTC. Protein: CASRGLASNEQFF.

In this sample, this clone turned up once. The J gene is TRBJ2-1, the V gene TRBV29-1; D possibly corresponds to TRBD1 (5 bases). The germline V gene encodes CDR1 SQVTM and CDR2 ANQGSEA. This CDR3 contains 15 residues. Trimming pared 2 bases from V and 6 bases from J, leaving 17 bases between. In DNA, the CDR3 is TGCAGCGTTGAATTGGCTACAGGTTTAAGCAATGAGCAGTTCTTC. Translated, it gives CSVELATGLSNEQFF.

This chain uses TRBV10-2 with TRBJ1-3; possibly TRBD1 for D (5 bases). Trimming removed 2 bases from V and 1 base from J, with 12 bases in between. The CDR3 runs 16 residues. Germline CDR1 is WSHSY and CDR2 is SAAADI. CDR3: CASSELQGISGNTIYF. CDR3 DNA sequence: TGCGCCAGCAGTGAGCTCCAGGGTATATCTGGAAACACCATATATTTT.

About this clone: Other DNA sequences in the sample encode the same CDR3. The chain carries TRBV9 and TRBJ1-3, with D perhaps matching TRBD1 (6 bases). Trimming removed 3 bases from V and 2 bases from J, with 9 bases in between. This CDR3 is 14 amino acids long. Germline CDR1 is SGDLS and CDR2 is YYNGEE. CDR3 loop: CASSATGTGNTIYF. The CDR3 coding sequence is TGTGCCAGCAGCGCCACAGGGACTGGAAACACCATATATTTT.

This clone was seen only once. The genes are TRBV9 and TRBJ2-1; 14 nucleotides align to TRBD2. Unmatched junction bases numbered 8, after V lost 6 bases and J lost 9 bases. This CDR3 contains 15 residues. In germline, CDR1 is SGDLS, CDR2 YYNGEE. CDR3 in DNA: TGTGCCAGCATGAGGGGACTAGCGGGAGTTGCTGAGCAGTTCTTC. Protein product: CASMRGLAGVAEQFF.

The CDR3 sequence is CASSLESGQGYQYF. CDR3 DNA sequence: TGCGCCAGCAGCTTGGAATCTGGACAGGGCTATCAGTATTTT. This chain connects TRBV5-1 to TRBJ2-3, with 8 bases fitting TRBD1. The CDR3 extends over 14 amino acids. In germline, CDR1 is SGHRS, CDR2 YFSETQ. Losses at the gene ends were 0 bases for V and 12 bases for J; bases not matched to a gene: 9.